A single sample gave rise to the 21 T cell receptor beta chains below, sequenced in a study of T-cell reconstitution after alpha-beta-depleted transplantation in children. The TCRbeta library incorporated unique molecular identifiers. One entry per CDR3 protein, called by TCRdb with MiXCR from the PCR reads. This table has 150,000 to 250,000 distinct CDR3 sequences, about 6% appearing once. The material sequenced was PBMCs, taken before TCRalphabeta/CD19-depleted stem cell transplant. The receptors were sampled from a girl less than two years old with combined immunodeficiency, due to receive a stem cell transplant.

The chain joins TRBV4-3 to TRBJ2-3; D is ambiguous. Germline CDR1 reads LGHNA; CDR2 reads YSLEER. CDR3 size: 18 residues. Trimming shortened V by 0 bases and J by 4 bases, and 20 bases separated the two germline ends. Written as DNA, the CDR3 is TGCGCCAGCAGCCAAGACCCGTTTGAGTTTAGAGAGGCAGATACGCAGTATTTT. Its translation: CASSQDPFEFREADTQYF.

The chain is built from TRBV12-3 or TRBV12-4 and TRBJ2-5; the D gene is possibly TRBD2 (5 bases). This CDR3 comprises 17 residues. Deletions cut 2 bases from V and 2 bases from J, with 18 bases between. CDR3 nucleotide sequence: TGTGCCAGCAGTTTATATGAGGGTAGAACATTACAAGAGACCCAGTACTTC. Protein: CASSLYEGRTLQETQYF.

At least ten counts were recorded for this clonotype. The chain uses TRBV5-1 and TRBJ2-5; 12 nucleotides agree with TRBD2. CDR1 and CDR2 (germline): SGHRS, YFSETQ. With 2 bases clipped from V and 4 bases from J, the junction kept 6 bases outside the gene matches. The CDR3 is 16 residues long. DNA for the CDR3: TGCGCCAGCAGCTTCGGACTAGCGGGGCGGGGAGAGACCCAGTACTTC. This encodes CASSFGLAGRGETQYF.

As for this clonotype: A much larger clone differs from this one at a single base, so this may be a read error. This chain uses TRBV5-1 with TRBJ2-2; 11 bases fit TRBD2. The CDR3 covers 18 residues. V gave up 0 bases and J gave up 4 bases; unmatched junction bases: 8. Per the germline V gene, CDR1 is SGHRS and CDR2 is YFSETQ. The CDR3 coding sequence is TGCGCCAGCAGCTTGGGGCTAGCGGGAGGAACAATCACCGGGGAGCTGTTTTTT. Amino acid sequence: CASSLGLAGGTITGELFF.

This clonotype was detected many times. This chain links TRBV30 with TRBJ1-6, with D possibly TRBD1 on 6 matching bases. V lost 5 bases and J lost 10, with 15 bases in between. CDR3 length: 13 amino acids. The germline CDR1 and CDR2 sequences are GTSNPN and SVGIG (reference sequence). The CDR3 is CAWVGRGYSPLHF. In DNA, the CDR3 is TGTGCCTGGGTTGGTAGGGGGTACTCACCCCTCCACTTT.

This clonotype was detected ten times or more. CDR3 coding DNA: TGTGCCAGCAGCCTACCGGGGAACACTGAAGCTTTCTTT. Protein product: CASSLPGNTEAFF. This chain uses TRBV13 with TRBJ1-1, with D uncertain. The V end lost 5 bases, the J end lost 1 base, and 8 bases lay between the germline ends. This CDR3 is built from 13 residues. CDR1 and CDR2 (germline): PRHDT, FYEKMQ (reference sequence).

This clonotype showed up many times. As DNA, the CDR3 is TGCGCCAGCAGCTTACAGGGGGCTACCTACGAGCAGTACTTC. Amino acids: CASSLQGATYEQYF. The chain links TRBV4-1 to TRBJ2-7; 9 bases line up with TRBD1. The length of the CDR3 is 14 residues. The V and J ends lost 5 bases and 2 bases, in that order; junction bases with no gene match: 4. Germline assignment: CDR1 MGHRA and CDR2 YSYEKL.

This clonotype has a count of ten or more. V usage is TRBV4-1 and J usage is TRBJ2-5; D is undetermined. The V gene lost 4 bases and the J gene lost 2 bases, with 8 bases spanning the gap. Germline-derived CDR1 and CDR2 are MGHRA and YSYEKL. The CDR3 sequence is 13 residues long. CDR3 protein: CASSLGPQETQYF. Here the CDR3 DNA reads TGCGCCAGCAGCCTGGGTCCACAAGAGACCCAGTACTTC.

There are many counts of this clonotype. CDR3 bases: TGTGCCAGCAGCTCAGAGCCCCGAGCCCGACTAGACCAACGGAATGAGCAGTTCTTC. Translation: CASSSEPRARLDQRNEQFF. The chain uses TRBV11-2 and TRBJ2-1, with D perhaps matching TRBD2 (6 bases). The CDR3 consists of 19 residues. The V end was cut by 4 bases, the J end by 7 bases, with 29 bases between. Germline CDR1 and CDR2: SGHAT and FQNNGV.

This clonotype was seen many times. This chain's CDR3 is CSVDAAAVTEAFF. The DNA of the CDR3 is TGCAGCGTTGATGCGGCGGCCGTCACTGAAGCTTTCTTT. V usage is TRBV29-1 and J usage is TRBJ1-1; the D is unclear. The germline gives CDR1 SQVTM, CDR2 ANQGSEA. This CDR3 has 13 amino acids. V lost 3 bases and J 4 bases, leaving 12 bases between the germline ends.

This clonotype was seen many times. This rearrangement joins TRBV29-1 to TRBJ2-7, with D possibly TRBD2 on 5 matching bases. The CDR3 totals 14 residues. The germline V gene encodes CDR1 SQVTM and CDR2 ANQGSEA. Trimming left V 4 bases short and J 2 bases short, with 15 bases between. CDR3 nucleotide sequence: TGCAGCGTTGGCAGGACTTCCCTTGCCTACGAGCAGTACTTC. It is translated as CSVGRTSLAYEQYF.

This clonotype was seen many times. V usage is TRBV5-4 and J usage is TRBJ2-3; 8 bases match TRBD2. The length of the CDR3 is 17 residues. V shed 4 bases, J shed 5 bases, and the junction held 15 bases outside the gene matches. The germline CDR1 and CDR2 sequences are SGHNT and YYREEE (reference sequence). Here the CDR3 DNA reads TGTGCCAGCAGCCGTGCGAGGACTAGCCCGGCCGGAGATACGCAGTATTTT. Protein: CASSRARTSPAGDTQYF.

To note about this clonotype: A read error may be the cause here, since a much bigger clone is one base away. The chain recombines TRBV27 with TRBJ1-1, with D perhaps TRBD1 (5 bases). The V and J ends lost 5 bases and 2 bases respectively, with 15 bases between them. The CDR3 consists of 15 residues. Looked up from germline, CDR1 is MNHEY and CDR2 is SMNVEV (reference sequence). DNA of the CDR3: TGTGCCAGCAGTCAAGGGACCATTCCAAACACTGAAGCTTTCTTT. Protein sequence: CASSQGTIPNTEAFF.

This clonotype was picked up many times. CDR3 sequence: CASSPLAGDSYEQYF. In DNA, the CDR3 is TGTGCCAGCAGCCCACTAGCGGGGGATAGTTACGAGCAGTACTTC. This chain links TRBV5-6 with TRBJ2-7; 11 bases are shared with TRBD2. The CDR3 spans 15 residues. V was pared by 4 bases and J by 4 bases, with 7 bases of the junction left unmatched. The V gene's germline CDR1 is SGHDT and CDR2 YYEEEE. The full variable domain, its missing parts supplied by reference TRBV5-6 and TRBJ2-7, is DAGVTQSPTHLIKTRGQQVTLRCSPKSGHDTVSWYQQALGQGPQFIFQYYEEEERQRGNFPDRFSGHQFPNYSSELNVNALLLGDSALYLCASSPLAGDSYEQYFGPGTRLTVT.

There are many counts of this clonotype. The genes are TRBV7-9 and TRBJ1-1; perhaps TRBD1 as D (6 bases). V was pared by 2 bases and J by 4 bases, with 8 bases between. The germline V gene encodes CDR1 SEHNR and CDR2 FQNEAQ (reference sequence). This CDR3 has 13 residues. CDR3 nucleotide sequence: TGTGCCAGCAGCTTACCCAGGGGCACTGAAGCTTTCTTT. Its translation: CASSLPRGTEAFF.

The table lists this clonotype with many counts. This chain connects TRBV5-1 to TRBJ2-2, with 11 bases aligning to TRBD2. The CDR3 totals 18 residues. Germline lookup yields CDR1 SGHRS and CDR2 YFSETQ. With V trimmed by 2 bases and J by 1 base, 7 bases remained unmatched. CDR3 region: CASSFKLAGEMNTGELFF. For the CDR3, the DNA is TGCGCCAGCAGCTTCAAACTAGCGGGAGAGATGAACACCGGGGAGCTGTTTTTT.

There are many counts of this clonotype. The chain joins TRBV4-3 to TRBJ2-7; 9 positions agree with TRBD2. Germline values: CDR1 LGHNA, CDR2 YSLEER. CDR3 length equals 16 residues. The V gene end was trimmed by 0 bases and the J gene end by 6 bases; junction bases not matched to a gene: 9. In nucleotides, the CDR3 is TGCGCCAGCAGCCAAGATTTGAGTAGCGGGAGAATCGAGCAGTACTTC. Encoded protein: CASSQDLSSGRIEQYF.

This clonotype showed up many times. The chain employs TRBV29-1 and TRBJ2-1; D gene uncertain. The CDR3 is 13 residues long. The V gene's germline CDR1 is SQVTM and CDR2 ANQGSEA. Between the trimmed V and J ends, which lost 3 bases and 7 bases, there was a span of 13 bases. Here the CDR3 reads CSVDGVRWNEQFF. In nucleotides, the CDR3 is TGCAGCGTTGATGGGGTACGGTGGAATGAGCAGTTCTTC.

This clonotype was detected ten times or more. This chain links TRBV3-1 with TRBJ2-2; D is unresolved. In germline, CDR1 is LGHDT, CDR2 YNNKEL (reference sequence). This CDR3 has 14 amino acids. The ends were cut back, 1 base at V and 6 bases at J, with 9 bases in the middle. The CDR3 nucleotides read TGTGCCAGCAGCCAAGGGCCAAGCGCCGGGGAGCTGTTTTTT. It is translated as CASSQGPSAGELFF.

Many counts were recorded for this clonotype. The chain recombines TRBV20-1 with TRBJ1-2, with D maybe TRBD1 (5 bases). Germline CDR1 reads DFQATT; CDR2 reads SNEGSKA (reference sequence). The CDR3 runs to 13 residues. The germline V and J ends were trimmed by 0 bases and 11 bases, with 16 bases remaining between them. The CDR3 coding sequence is TGCAGTGCTAGAGATGGGCGGCAGGGATATTACACCTTC. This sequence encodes CSARDGRQGYYTF.

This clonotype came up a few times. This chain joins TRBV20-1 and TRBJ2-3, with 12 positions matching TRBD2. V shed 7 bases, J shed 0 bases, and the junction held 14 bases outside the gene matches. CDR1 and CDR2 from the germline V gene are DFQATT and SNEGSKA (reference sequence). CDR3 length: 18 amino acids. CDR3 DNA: TGCAGTGTCTGGAGGAGTCTAGCGGGGGGGATTAGCACAGATACGCAGTATTTT. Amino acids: CSVWRSLAGGISTDTQYF.